This TCR beta chain was retrieved from a study of cytomegalovirus exposure and HLA in healthy donors. The CDR3 totals 15 residues. The V and J ends lost 4 bases and 6 bases, in that order; junction bases with no gene match: 6. Germline-derived CDR1 and CDR2 are ENHRY and SYGVKD. Method: immunoSEQ multiplex PCR; TCRdb's copy keeps in-frame clones and lacks some. The sample has 130,000 to 150,000 clones; around 89% are singletons. Sequencing was carried out using PBMCs. This chain connects TRBV10-3 to TRBJ2-7; TRBD2 aligns across 13 bases. The sequence derives from a woman aged 30 to 39 in good health and CMV-seropositive. CDR3 nucleotide sequence: TGTGCCATCAGTGGGACTAGCGGGGGAGGTAGCGAGCAGTACTTC. Protein product: CAISGTSGGGSEQYF.